This T cell receptor beta chain comes out of a study of T cells after posttransplantation cyclophosphamide. The V segment lost 7 bases and the J segment 3 bases; nucleotides outside the gene matches: 5. Looked up from germline, CDR1 is SGDLS and CDR2 is YYNGEE. This CDR3 has 14 residues. The sample holds many counts of this clone. Busulfan-fludarabine conditioning, marrow transplant, and cyclophosphamide on days +3 and +4 were administered. Clones were sequenced by immunoSEQ multiplex PCR, and TCRdb holds only the in-frame ones, with some missing. Listed for the sample are some 5,000 clones, none seen a single time.

The sample here was PBMCs, taken after allogeneic stem cell transplant with posttransplant cyclophosphamide. The chain joins TRBV9 to TRBJ1-4, with 8 bases matching TRBD1. The clonotype originates from a male patient aged 60-69 years who received an allogeneic stem cell transplant from a related donor, was CMV-positive, and had no GVHD. Some of these T cells may belong to the graft donor. The CDR3 sequence: CASAQGASNEKLFF. The CDR3 DNA sequence: TGTGCCAGCGCCCAGGGGGCTTCTAATGAAAAACTGTTTTTT.